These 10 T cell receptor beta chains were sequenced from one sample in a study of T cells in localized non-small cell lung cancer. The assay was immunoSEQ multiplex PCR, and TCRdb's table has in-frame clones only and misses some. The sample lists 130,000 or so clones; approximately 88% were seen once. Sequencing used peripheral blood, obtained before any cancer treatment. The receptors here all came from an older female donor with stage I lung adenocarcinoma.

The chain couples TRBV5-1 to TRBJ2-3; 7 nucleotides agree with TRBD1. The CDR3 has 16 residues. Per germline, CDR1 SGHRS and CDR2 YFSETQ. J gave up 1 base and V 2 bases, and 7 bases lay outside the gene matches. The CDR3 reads CASSFQSGGGTDTQYF. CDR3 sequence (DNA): TGCGCCAGCAGCTTCCAATCAGGGGGAGGCACAGATACGCAGTATTTT. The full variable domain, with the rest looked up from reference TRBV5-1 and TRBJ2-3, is KAGVTQTPRYLIKTRGQQVTLSCSPISGHRSVSWYQQTPGQGLQFLFEYFSETQRNKGNFPGRFSGRQFSNSRSEMNVSTLELGDSALYLCASSFQSGGGTDTQYFGPGTRLTVL.

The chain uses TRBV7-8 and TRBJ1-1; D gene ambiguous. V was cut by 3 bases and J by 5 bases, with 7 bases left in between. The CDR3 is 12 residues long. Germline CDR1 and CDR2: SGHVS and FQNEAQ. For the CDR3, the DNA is TGTGCCAGCAGCTTGGGGTTTACTGAAGCTTTCTTT. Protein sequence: CASSLGFTEAFF.

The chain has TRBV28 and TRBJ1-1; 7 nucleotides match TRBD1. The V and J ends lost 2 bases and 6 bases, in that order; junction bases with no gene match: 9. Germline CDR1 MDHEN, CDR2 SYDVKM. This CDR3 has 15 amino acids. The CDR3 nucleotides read TGTGCCAGCAGTTTAGCCGACAAGGACAGGCCTGAAGCTTTCTTT. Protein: CASSLADKDRPEAFF.

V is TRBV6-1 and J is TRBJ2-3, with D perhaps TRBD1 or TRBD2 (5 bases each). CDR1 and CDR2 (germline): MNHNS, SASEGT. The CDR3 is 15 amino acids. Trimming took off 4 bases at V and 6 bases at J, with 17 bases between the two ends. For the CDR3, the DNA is TGTGCCAGCAGTGCCGGGACCGCTCAGGTGGATACGCAGTATTTT. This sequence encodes CASSAGTAQVDTQYF.

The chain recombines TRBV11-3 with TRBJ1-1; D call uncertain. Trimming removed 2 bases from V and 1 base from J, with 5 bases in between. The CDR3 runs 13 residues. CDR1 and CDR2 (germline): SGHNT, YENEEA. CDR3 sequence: CASSLTRNTEAFF. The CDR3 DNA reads TGTGCCAGCAGCTTAACCAGGAACACTGAAGCTTTCTTT. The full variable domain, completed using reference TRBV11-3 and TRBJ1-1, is EAGVVQSPRYKIIEKKQPVAFWCNPISGHNTLYWYLQNLGQGPELLIRYENEEAVDDSQLPKDRFSAERLKGVDSTLKIQPAELGDSAVYLCASSLTRNTEAFFGQGTRLTVV.

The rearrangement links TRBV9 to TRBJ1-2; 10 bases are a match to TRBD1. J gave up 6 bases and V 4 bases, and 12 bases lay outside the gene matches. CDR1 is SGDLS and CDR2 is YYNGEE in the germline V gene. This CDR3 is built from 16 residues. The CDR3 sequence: CASSRSMTGGADGYTF. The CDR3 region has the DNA TGTGCCAGCAGCCGTTCTATGACAGGGGGCGCAGATGGCTACACCTTC.

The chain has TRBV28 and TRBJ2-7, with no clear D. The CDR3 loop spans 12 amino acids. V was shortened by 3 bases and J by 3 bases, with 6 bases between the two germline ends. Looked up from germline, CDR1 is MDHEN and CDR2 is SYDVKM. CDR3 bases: TGTGCCAGCAGTTTGGCCTACTACGAGCAGTACTTC. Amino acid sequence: CASSLAYYEQYF.

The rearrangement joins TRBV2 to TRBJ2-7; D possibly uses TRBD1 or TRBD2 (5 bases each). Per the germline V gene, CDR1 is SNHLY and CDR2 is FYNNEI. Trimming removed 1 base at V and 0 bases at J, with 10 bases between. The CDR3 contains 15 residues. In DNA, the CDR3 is TGTGCCAGCAGTGAAGAGGGGACCAGCTCCTACGAGCAGTACTTC. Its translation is CASSEEGTSSYEQYF.

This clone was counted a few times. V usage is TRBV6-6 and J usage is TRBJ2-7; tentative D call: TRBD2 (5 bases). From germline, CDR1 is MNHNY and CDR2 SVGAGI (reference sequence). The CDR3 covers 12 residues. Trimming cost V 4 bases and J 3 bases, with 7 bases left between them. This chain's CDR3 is CASSSTIYEQYF. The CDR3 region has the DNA TGTGCCAGCAGTTCGACTATCTACGAGCAGTACTTC.

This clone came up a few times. This chain's CDR3 is CASSISRAGTYGYTF. For the CDR3, the DNA is TGTGCCAGTAGTATCTCCCGGGCAGGGACCTATGGCTACACCTTC. This sequence joins TRBV19 and TRBJ1-2; D is perhaps TRBD1 (5 bases). V lost 3 bases and J 4 bases, leaving 15 bases between the germline ends. CDR1 and CDR2 (germline): LNHDA, SQIVND (reference sequence). The CDR3 spans 15 residues. The variable domain in full, completed from reference TRBV19 and TRBJ1-2, reads DGGITQSPKYLFRKEGQNVTLSCEQNLNHDAMYWYRQDPGQGLRLIYYSQIVNDFQKGDIAEGYSVSREKKESFPLTVTSAQKNPTAFYLCASSISRAGTYGYTFGSGTRLTVV.